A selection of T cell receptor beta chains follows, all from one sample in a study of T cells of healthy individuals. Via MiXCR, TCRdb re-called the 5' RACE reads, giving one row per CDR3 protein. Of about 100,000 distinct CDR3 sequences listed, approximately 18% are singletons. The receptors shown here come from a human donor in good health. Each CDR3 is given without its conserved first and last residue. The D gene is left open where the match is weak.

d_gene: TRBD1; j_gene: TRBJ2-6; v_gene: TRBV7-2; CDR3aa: ASSLVGTGENVLT
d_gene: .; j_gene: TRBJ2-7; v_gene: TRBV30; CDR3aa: AWSTRSYEQY
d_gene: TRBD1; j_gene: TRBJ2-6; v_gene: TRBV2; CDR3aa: ASGRDRGSGANVLT
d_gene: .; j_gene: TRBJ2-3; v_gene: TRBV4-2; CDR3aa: ASSQDPGVTDTQY
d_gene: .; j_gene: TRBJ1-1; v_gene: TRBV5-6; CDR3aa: APQGRRLKKAF
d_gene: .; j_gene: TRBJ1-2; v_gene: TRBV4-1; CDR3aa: ASSQGGRIYGYT
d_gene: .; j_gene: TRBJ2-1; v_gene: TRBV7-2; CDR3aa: ASTTYNEQF
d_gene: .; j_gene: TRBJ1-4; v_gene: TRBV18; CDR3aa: ASSHWDLKEKLF
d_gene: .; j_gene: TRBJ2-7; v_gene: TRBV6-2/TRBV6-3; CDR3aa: ASIPEGEASYEQY
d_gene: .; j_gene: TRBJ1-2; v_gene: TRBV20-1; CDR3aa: SARLVLEGGDYGYT
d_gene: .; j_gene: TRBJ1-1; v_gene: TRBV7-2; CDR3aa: ASSLAGLSNTEAF
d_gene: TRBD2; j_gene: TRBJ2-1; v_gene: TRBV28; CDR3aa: ASPPGLGGVGEQF
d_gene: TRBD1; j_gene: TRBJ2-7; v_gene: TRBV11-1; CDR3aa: ASSFEQGGYEQY
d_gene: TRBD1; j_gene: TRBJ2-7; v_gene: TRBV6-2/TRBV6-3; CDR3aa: ASSYSGTGGYEQY
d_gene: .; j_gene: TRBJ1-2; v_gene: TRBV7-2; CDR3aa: ASSLEGIDYGYT
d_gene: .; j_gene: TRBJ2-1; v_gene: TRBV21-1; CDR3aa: ASSTGPEQF
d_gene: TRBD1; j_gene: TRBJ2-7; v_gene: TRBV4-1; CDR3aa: ASSQAHPTGHEQY
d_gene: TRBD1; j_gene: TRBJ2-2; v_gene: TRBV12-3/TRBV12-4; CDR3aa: ASIQDRGYAGELF
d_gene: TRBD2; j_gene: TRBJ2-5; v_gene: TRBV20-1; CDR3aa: SARDGTSGRETQY